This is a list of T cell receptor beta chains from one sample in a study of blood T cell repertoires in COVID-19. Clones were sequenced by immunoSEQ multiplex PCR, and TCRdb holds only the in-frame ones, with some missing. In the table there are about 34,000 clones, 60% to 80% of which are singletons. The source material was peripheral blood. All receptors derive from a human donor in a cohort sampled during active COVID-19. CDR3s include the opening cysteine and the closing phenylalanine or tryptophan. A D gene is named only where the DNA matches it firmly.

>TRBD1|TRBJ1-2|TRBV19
CASTTDRVNNYGYTF
TGTGCCAGTACCACGGACAGGGTTAATAACTATGGCTACACCTTC
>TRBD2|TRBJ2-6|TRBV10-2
CASKRSGRESGANVLTF
TGCGCCAGCAAGAGGAGCGGGAGGGAATCTGGGGCCAACGTCCTGACTTTC
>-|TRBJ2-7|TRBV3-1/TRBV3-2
CASSPVGAGTRPYEQYF
TGTGCCAGCAGCCCAGTGGGCGCGGGAACAAGGCCCTACGAGCAGTACTTC
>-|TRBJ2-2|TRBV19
CARGNRRNTGELFF
TGTGCCAGGGGCAACCGACGCAACACCGGGGAGCTGTTTTTT
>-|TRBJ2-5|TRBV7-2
CASSLDSGPQETQYF
TGTGCCAGCAGCTTAGACAGCGGGCCCCAAGAGACCCAGTACTTC
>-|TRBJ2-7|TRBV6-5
CASSSLSGPNLYEQYF
TGTGCCAGCAGTTCGCTTAGCGGACCTAACCTCTACGAGCAGTACTTC
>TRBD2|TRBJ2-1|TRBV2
CASSPRGAAYNEQFF
TGTGCCAGCAGTCCGCGGGGGGCGGCCTACAATGAGCAGTTCTTC
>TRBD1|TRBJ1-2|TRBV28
CASRESDRVFF
TGTGCCAGCAGGGAATCGGACAGGGTGTTTTTC
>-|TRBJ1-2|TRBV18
CASSPRAGDLNYGYTF
TGTGCCAGCTCACCACGGGCAGGGGACCTTAACTATGGCTACACCTTC
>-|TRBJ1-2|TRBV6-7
CASSYPGQPLNYGYTF
TGTGCCAGCAGTTACCCCGGACAGCCACTAAACTATGGCTACACCTTC
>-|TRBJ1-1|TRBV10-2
CASRGSSGHIKGTEAFF
TGCGCCAGCAGGGGATCGAGCGGTCATATCAAGGGCACTGAAGCTTTCTTT